This TCR beta chain was obtained from a study of shared clonotypes between healthy human individuals. CD8 cells regarded as naive lacked CD45RO, were positively chosen for CCR7, and omitted terminally differentiated effector memory CD45RA+ cells. Note on this clone: What it binds is unknown.

The method was immunoSEQ multiplex PCR; TCRdb's version includes in-frame clones alone and lacks a portion of them. The data contain about 2.2 million clones, just over 90% of them singletons. The study's findings and limits: Among donors, sharing of clonotypes was expected to be affected by sequencing depth.

This CDR3 spans 14 amino acids. Germline CDR1 is SSHAT and CDR2 is FNYEAQ (reference sequence). Trimming removed 5 bases from V and 5 bases from J, with 15 bases in between. This chain links TRBV7-7 with TRBJ1-1; no clear D. The receptor was isolated from a man aged 18 to 29 in good health. Some clones in this sample may be carry-over from other donors' samples. Sequencing was carried out using naive CD8+ T cells from PBMCs. CDR3 sequence (DNA): TGTGCCAGCAGCCCCGGGAAGGGCTCTACTGAAGCTTTCTTT. Protein: CASSPGKGSTEAFF.